The clone carrying this T cell receptor beta chain has more than one count but fewer than ten. This record belongs to a study of response to subunit inactivated influenza vaccine. The CDR3 contains 15 residues. TCRdb re-derived calls from the RT-PCR reads in MiXCR, one entry per CDR3 protein. The data show roughly 620,000 distinct CDR3 sequences, over 9% seen once. The same sample was also studied in work on T cells expressing NK-cell markers. According to that study: cDNA encoding TCR beta was synthesized via 5'RACE template switching incorporating UMIs.

Here the sequenced sample was PBMCs from blood, taken on the day of vaccination. The J gene is TRBJ1-3, the V gene TRBV21-1; no DNA check was done on the table's D call, TRBD1. TRBV21-1 is a pseudogene segment. The receptor was derived from a man over 45 who received an inactivated influenza vaccine. DNA of the CDR3: TGTGCCAGCAGCTCCCGGGACAGGGGGTGTAACACCATATATTTT. As protein: CASSSRDRGCNTIYF.